The 30 T cell receptor beta chains in this list originate from one sample, sequenced in a study of graft-versus-host responses after intestinal transplantation. For these receptors, no antigen is known. Measured with immunoSEQ multiplex PCR; TCRdb has only the in-frame clones, and not every one. The sample comprises 130,000 or so clones, just over 90% of which are singletons, and over 0.15% rests with the top ten. The sample was unstimulated CD4+ T cells sorted from spleen or lymph node cells, taken before intestinal transplant. These receptors were collected from a human donor who received an intestinal transplant.

The chain recombines TRBV14 with TRBJ2-5, with D possibly TRBD2 on 6 matching bases. Looked up from germline, CDR1 is SGHDN and CDR2 is FVKESK. The ends were cut back, 4 bases at V and 5 bases at J, with 17 bases in the middle. The CDR3 totals 15 residues. The DNA for the CDR3 is TGTGCCAGCAGCCCTCTACAAGGACGGGGGGAGACCCAGTACTTC. This encodes CASSPLQGRGETQYF.

The chain employs TRBV7-9 and TRBJ1-1, with 10 bases lining up with TRBD1. CDR1 is SEHNR and CDR2 is FQNEAQ in the germline V gene (reference sequence). With 5 bases clipped from V and 5 bases from J, the junction kept 8 bases outside the gene matches. The CDR3 covers 15 residues. The CDR3 spells CASSLRDRGMTEAFF. The CDR3 DNA follows: TGTGCCAGCAGCCTCCGGGACAGGGGCATGACTGAAGCTTTCTTT.

The gene calls are TRBV11-2 and TRBJ1-4, with D tentatively TRBD1 (5 bases). The CDR3 consists of 15 residues. Between the trimmed V and J ends, which lost 2 bases and 8 bases, there was a span of 15 bases. From germline, CDR1 is SGHAT and CDR2 FQNNGV. The CDR3, as DNA: TGTGCCAGCAGCTTACTCGGGGCGGAGGGAGAAAAACTGTTTTTT. Its protein product is CASSLLGAEGEKLFF. Supplemented by reference TRBV11-2 and TRBJ1-4, the full variable domain reads EAGVAQSPRYKIIEKRQSVAFWCNPISGHATLYWYQQILGQGPKLLIQFQNNGVVDDSQLPKDRFSAERLKGVDSTLKIQPAKLEDSAVYLCASSLLGAEGEKLFFGSGTQLSVL.

The V gene is TRBV6-5, the J gene TRBJ2-5; D is uncertain. The germline V gene encodes CDR1 MNHEY and CDR2 SVGAGI. The CDR3 contains 11 residues. Trimming shortened V by 9 bases and J by 5 bases, and 10 bases separated the two germline ends. This CDR3 reads CASHNRETQYF. The CDR3 nucleotides are TGTGCCAGTCACAATAGGGAGACCCAGTACTTC.

The rearrangement uses TRBV10-1 and TRBJ2-7; 9 bases map to TRBD1. CDR3 length: 16 residues. CDR1 is WNHNN and CDR2 is SYGVQD in the germline V gene (reference sequence). The junction had 6 bases not matched to a gene; V was cut back by 0 bases and J by 3 bases. The CDR3 DNA is TGCGCCAGCAGTGAGTCGACAGGGGGTGGTTACTACGAGCAGTACTTC. Translation: CASSESTGGGYYEQYF.

The gene calls are TRBV25-1 and TRBJ2-5, with D possibly TRBD2 on 6 matching bases. The V and J ends lost 2 bases and 2 bases respectively, with 6 bases between them. In germline, CDR1 is MGHDK, CDR2 SYGVNS. The CDR3 totals 13 residues. CDR3 residues: CASSERGQETQYF. The CDR3 DNA follows: TGTGCCAGCAGTGAACGGGGGCAAGAGACCCAGTACTTC.

V and J are TRBV2 and TRBJ2-5; no clear D gene. CDR3 length: 14 residues. Deletions cut 1 base from V and 1 base from J, with 7 bases between. Germline V CDR1 and CDR2: SNHLY, FYNNEI. The CDR3 DNA sequence: TGTGCCAGCAGTGAAGTGGCCCTCCAAGAGACCCAGTACTTC. It yields the protein CASSEVALQETQYF.

The chain recombines TRBV19 with TRBJ1-5; maybe TRBD1 (6 bases). This CDR3 spans 14 amino acids. Germline assignment: CDR1 LNHDA and CDR2 SQIVND (reference sequence). Trimming pared 6 bases from V and 4 bases from J, leaving 13 bases between. CDR3 nucleotide sequence: TGTGCCAGTAGCCAAGGGGGGGGGAATCAGCCCCAGCATTTT. Its translation is CASSQGGGNQPQHF.

This chain uses TRBV4-1 with TRBJ2-4; 9 bases are shared with TRBD2. CDR1 MGHRA and CDR2 YSYEKL come from the germline V gene. V dropped 0 bases and J dropped 5; count of bases not matched to a gene: 8. CDR3 length equals 17 residues. CDR3 nucleotide sequence: TGCGCCAGCAGCCAAGATATGTTTGCGGGGGGGCAAAACATTCAGTACTTC. Its translation: CASSQDMFAGGQNIQYF.

The rearrangement links TRBV10-2 to TRBJ2-5; 10 nucleotides match TRBD2. V was pared by 0 bases and J by 9 bases, with 4 bases of the junction left unmatched. The CDR3 has 14 amino acids. CDR1 and CDR2 from the germline V gene are WSHSY and SAAADI. CDR3 bases: TGCGCCAGCAGTGAGTCCCTAGCGGGAGTCTCCCAGTACTTC. It encodes CASSESLAGVSQYF.

The rearrangement links TRBV5-1 to TRBJ1-1; no firm D call. The CDR3 totals 13 residues. Germline assignment: CDR1 SGHRS and CDR2 YFSETQ. Trimming shortened V by 3 bases and J by 3 bases, and 9 bases separated the two germline ends. CDR3 sequence (DNA): TGCGCCAGCAGCTGGCGTGGGGACACTGAAGCTTTCTTT. Translating gives CASSWRGDTEAFF.

This chain joins TRBV18 and TRBJ1-1; D is unclear. CDR3 size: 12 residues. Trimming removed 3 bases at V and 7 bases at J, with 9 bases between. Germline V gene lookup returns CDR1 KGHSH and CDR2 LQKENI. As DNA, the CDR3 is TGTGCCAGCTCACCGAGGCTGGGTGAAGCTTTCTTT. It codes for CASSPRLGEAFF.

The J gene is TRBJ1-1, the V gene TRBV19, with TRBD1 as a possible D gene (5 bases). Per the germline V gene, CDR1 is LNHDA and CDR2 is SQIVND (reference sequence). V lost 0 bases, J lost 6 bases, and 17 bases lay in between. The CDR3 totals 16 residues. CDR3 protein: CASSIDRGLLSAEAFF. In nucleotides, the CDR3 is TGTGCCAGTAGTATAGATCGGGGACTCCTGTCAGCTGAAGCTTTCTTT.

This clone was picked up one time. The rearrangement links TRBV5-1 to TRBJ2-5, with D uncertain. The CDR3 extends over 15 amino acids. Trimming shortened V by 0 bases and J by 6 bases, and 15 bases separated the two germline ends. Germline lookup yields CDR1 SGHRS and CDR2 YFSETQ. CDR3 sequence (DNA): TGCGCCAGCAGCTTGGAATCCATTCTGGGAAAGACCCAGTACTTC. It is translated as CASSLESILGKTQYF.

CDR3 bases: TGTGCCAGCAGCTCTGGTCCAGGGGCTGAAGCTTTCTTT. Its protein is CASSSGPGAEAFF. The rearrangement joins TRBV5-4 to TRBJ1-1; D might be TRBD1 (6 bases). V was cut by 3 bases and J by 6 bases, with 12 bases left in between. The germline V gene has CDR1 SGHNT and CDR2 YYREEE (reference sequence). The CDR3 runs 13 residues.

The J gene is TRBJ2-7, the V gene TRBV27; 7 bases line up with TRBD2. The germline V gene encodes CDR1 MNHEY and CDR2 SMNVEV (reference sequence). The CDR3 has 13 residues. J gave up 1 base and V 6 bases, and 3 bases lay outside the gene matches. The CDR3 spells CASRRDYSYEQYF. The CDR3 DNA reads TGTGCCAGCAGGCGGGACTATTCCTACGAGCAGTACTTC.

The chain has TRBV6-5 and TRBJ2-2, with D possibly matching TRBD2 (6 bases). Germline assignment: CDR1 MNHEY and CDR2 SVGAGI. The CDR3 loop spans 16 amino acids. V was trimmed by 1 base and J by 3 bases, leaving 12 bases between them. CDR3 sequence: CASSYYRGTYTGELFF. The CDR3 nucleotides are TGTGCCAGCAGTTACTACCGGGGGACCTACACCGGGGAGCTGTTTTTT.

This sequence joins TRBV6-1 and TRBJ2-7, with D possibly TRBD1 on 5 matching bases. V shed 2 bases and J shed 0 bases, with 8 bases lying between them. CDR1 is MNHNS, CDR2 SASEGT, per germline. The CDR3 runs to 14 residues. The chain's CDR3 is CASSELGHSYEQYF. As DNA, the CDR3 is TGTGCCAGCAGTGAACTAGGACACTCCTACGAGCAGTACTTC.

The chain combines TRBV18 with TRBJ2-1, with D possibly TRBD2 on 5 matching bases. The CDR3 contains 15 residues. The V end was cut by 0 bases, the J end by 2 bases, with 8 bases between. Germline loops: CDR1 KGHSH, CDR2 LQKENI. The CDR3 DNA reads TGTGCCAGCTCACCACCGACTACGGCCTACAATGAGCAGTTCTTC. It codes for CASSPPTTAYNEQFF.

This chain joins TRBV7-9 and TRBJ1-2; D gene unclear. The CDR3 length is 15 residues. The germline CDR1 and CDR2 sequences are SEHNR and FQNEAQ (reference sequence). V lost 1 base to trimming and J lost 4 bases, with 13 bases between them. The CDR3 DNA reads as TGTGCCAGCAGCTTAGGCAGACCTTCCCCCTATGGCTACACCTTC. Translating it yields CASSLGRPSPYGYTF. The variable domain in full, with the rest retrieved from reference TRBV7-9 and TRBJ1-2, is DTGVSQNPRHKITKRGQNVTFRCDPISEHNRLYWYRQTLGQGPEFLTYFQNEAQLEKSRLLSDRFSAERPKGSFSTLEIQRTEQGDSAMYLCASSLGRPSPYGYTFGSGTRLTVV.

This chain connects TRBV7-9 to TRBJ2-7, with TRBD1 as a possible D gene (5 bases). Germline V CDR1 and CDR2: SEHNR, FQNEAQ (reference sequence). Trimming took 5 bases from V and 6 from J, leaving 11 bases between them. The CDR3 consists of 12 residues. Here the CDR3 reads CASSRDSSEQYF. The CDR3, as DNA: TGTGCCAGCAGCCGAGACAGCTCCGAGCAGTACTTC. The full variable domain, in which reference TRBV7-9 and TRBJ2-7 provide the parts outside the CDR3, is DTGVSQNPRHKITKRGQNVTFRCDPISEHNRLYWYRQTLGQGPEFLTYFQNEAQLEKSRLLSDRFSAERPKGSFSTLEIQRTEQGDSAMYLCASSRDSSEQYFGPGTRLTVT.

This clone was seen a handful of times. The CDR3 sequence: CASSLGPTAEQYF. CDR3 DNA sequence: TGTGCCAGCAGCTTGGGGCCGACAGCAGAGCAGTACTTC. The chain has TRBV5-6 and TRBJ2-7; TRBD1 might be the D (5 bases). Germline V gene data show CDR1 as SGHDT and CDR2 as YYEEEE. This CDR3 has 13 amino acids. The V and J ends lost 0 bases and 7 bases respectively, with 11 bases between them.

The rearrangement joins TRBV27 to TRBJ1-5; D is unclear. The CDR3 covers 14 residues. Trimming removed 8 bases at V and 2 bases at J, with 13 bases between. Germline V gene data show CDR1 as MNHEY and CDR2 as SMNVEV (reference sequence). CDR3 in amino acids: CASWEVGGNQPQHF. The CDR3 DNA reads as TGTGCCAGCTGGGAGGTTGGCGGCAATCAGCCCCAGCATTTT.

The gene calls are TRBV5-1 and TRBJ2-3; 9 bases map to TRBD2. The germline CDR1 and CDR2 sequences are SGHRS and YFSETQ. Trimming at V came to 4 bases and at J to 0 bases, leaving 18 bases not matched to a gene. This CDR3 spans 20 amino acids. The CDR3 nucleotides read TGCGCCAGCAGCAACGATAGCGGGGGTGCGGACATCCTTAGCACAGATACGCAGTATTTT. This codes for CASSNDSGGADILSTDTQYF.

The chain uses TRBV14 and TRBJ2-7; 10 bases fit TRBD1. The CDR3 is 13 amino acids. Per germline, CDR1 SGHDN and CDR2 FVKESK. V gave up 1 base and J gave up 7 bases; unmatched junction bases: 1. This CDR3 is CASSQGQGAEQYF. The CDR3 DNA reads TGTGCCAGCAGCCAAGGACAGGGGGCAGAGCAGTACTTC. The complete variable domain, with remaining parts taken from reference TRBV14 and TRBJ2-7, reads EAGVTQFPSHSVIEKGQTVTLRCDPISGHDNLYWYRRVMGKEIKFLLHFVKESKQDESGMPNNRFLAERTGGTYSTLKVQPAELEDSGVYFCASSQGQGAEQYFGPGTRLTVT.

V and J are TRBV30 and TRBJ2-3; D remains ambiguous. This CDR3 has 15 residues. Trimming cost V 0 bases and J 0 bases, with 10 bases left between them. Per the germline V gene, CDR1 is GTSNPN and CDR2 is SVGIG (reference sequence). DNA of the CDR3: TGTGCCTGGAGTGTTGGCGATTCTAGCACAGATACGCAGTATTTT. It translates to CAWSVGDSSTDTQYF.

The chain couples TRBV7-8 to TRBJ1-1; unclear D gene. Trimming took 3 bases from V and 1 from J, leaving 12 bases between them. The CDR3 sequence is 15 residues long. Germline values: CDR1 SGHVS, CDR2 FQNEAQ. The CDR3: CASSFHVGQNTEAFF. The CDR3 DNA follows: TGTGCCAGCAGCTTCCATGTGGGCCAGAACACTGAAGCTTTCTTT.

The chain joins TRBV19 to TRBJ1-2; 10 nucleotides line up with TRBD1. J lost 8 bases, V lost 3 bases, and 3 bases had no gene match. Germline V gene data show CDR1 as LNHDA and CDR2 as SQIVND (reference sequence). The length of the CDR3 is 13 residues. CDR3 coding DNA: TGTGCCAGTAGTATGAGGGACAGGGGCGGCTACACCTTC. The encoded protein is CASSMRDRGGYTF.

The chain combines TRBV30 with TRBJ2-6, with D possibly matching TRBD1 (6 bases). Germline V gene lookup returns CDR1 GTSNPN and CDR2 SVGIG (reference sequence). The CDR3 has 22 amino acids. The DNA of the CDR3 is TGTCCTCTTACCGGGACATCATTCGAACAGGCGTTGGTTGAGATTGTGGCCAACGTCCTGACTTTC. This translates into CPLTGTSFEQALVEIVANVLTF. The full variable domain, rest sourced from reference TRBV30 and TRBJ2-6, is SQTIHQWPATLVQPVGSPLSLECTVEGTSNPNLYWYRQAAGRGLQLLFYSVGIGQISSEVPQNLSASRPQDRQFILSSKKLLLSDSGFYLCPLTGTSFEQALVEIVANVLTFGAGSRLTVL.

V and J are TRBV5-1 and TRBJ2-7; 9 bases match TRBD1. Losses at the gene ends were 0 bases for V and 5 bases for J; bases not matched to a gene: 3. This CDR3 is 14 amino acids long. Germline V lookup: CDR1 SGHRS, CDR2 YFSETQ. This CDR3 reads CASSLGTGVDEQYF. DNA of the CDR3: TGCGCCAGCAGCTTGGGGACAGGGGTTGACGAGCAGTACTTC.